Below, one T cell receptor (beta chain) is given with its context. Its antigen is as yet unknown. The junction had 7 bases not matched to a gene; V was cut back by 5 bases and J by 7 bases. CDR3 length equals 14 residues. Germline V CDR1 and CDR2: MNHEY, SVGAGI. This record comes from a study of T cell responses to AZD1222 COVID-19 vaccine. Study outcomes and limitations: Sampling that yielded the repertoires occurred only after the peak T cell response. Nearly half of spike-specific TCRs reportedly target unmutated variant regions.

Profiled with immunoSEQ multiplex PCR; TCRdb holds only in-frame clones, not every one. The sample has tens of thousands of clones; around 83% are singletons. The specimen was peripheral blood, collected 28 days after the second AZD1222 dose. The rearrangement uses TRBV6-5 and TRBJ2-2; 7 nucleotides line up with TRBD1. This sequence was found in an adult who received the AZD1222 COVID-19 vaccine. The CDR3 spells CASSITGVIGELFF. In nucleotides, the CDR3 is TGTGCCAGCAGTATTACAGGGGTGATCGGGGAGCTGTTTTTT.